This TCR beta chain was sequenced during a study of cytomegalovirus exposure and HLA in healthy donors. The overall study: Researchers previously reported finding fewer than 140 million unique TCR beta sequences from roughly 200 million T cells.

Study observations and caveats: According to an earlier analysis, most TCR beta V segments yielded productive rearrangements about 87% or about 30% of the time.

A multiplex PCR was run with 60 Vbeta primers and 13 Jbeta primers. Here immunoSEQ multiplex PCR was the method, and the copy in TCRdb shows in-frame clones only, minus some. The table has about 270,000 clones, 72% seen once; the top ten hold over 2%. This clone has just a few counts. Its antigen is not known. The germline V gene has CDR1 MNHNY and CDR2 SVGAGI (reference sequence). Germline trimming cut 5 bases from V and 5 bases from J; bases unmatched to any gene: 10. This CDR3 is built from 16 residues. The rearrangement links TRBV6-6 to TRBJ1-5; 9 bases map to TRBD1. This clonotype was sampled from a female donor in good health and CMV-seronegative. Sequenced input: PBMCs. The CDR3 here is CASSKPTGQGDQPQHF. The CDR3 DNA follows: TGTGCCAGCAGTAAACCAACGGGACAGGGTGATCAGCCCCAGCATTTT.